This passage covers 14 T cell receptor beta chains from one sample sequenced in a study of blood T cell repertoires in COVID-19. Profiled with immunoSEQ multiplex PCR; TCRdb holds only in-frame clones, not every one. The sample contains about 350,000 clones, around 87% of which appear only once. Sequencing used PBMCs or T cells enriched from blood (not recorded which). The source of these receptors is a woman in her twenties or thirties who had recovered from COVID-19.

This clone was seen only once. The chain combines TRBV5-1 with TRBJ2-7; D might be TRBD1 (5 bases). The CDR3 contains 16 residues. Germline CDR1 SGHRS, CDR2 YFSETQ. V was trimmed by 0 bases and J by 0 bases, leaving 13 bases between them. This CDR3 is CASSLEVDRPSYEQYF. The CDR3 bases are TGCGCCAGCAGCTTGGAAGTCGACAGACCCTCCTACGAGCAGTACTTC. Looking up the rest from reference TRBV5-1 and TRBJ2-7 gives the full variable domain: KAGVTQTPRYLIKTRGQQVTLSCSPISGHRSVSWYQQTPGQGLQFLFEYFSETQRNKGNFPGRFSGRQFSNSRSEMNVSTLELGDSALYLCASSLEVDRPSYEQYFGPGTRLTVT.

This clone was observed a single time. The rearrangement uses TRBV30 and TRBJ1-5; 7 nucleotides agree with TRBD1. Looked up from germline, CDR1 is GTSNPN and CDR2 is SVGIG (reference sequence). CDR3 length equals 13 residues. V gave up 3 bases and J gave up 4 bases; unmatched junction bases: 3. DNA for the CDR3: TGTGCCTGGAGACCGGGACAGAATCAGCCCCAGCATTTT. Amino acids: CAWRPGQNQPQHF.

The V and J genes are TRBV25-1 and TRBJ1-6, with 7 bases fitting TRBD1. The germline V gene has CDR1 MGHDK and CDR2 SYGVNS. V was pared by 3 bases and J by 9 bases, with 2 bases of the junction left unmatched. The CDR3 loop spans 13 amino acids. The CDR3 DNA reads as TGTGCCAGCAGTGACCCAGGGGGTTCACCCCTCCACTTT. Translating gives CASSDPGGSPLHF.

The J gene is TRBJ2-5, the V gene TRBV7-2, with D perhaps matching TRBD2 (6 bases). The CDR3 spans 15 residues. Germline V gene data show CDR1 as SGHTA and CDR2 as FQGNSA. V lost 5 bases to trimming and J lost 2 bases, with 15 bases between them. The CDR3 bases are TGTGCCAGCAGCCCACCCCGGGACTTACAAGAGACCCAGTACTTC. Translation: CASSPPRDLQETQYF.

This CDR3 reads CASSLDGANEKLFF. CDR3 DNA sequence: TGCGCCAGCAGCTTGGACGGAGCGAATGAAAAACTGTTTTTT. The chain uses TRBV5-1 and TRBJ1-4; no clear D gene. V was trimmed by 0 bases and J by 5 bases, leaving 8 bases between them. Germline V gene data show CDR1 as SGHRS and CDR2 as YFSETQ. The CDR3 covers 14 residues.

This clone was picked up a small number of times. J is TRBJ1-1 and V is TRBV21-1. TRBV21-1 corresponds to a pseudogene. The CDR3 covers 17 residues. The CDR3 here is CASSKRGSAIMNTEAFF. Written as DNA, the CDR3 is TGTGCCAGCAGCAAACGAGGGTCAGCAATCATGAACACTGAAGCTTTCTTT.

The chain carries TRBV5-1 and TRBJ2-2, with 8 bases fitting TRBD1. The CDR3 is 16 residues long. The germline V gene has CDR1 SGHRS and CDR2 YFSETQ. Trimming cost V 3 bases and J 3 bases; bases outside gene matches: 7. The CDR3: CASSWGDRQDTGELFF. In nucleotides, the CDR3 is TGCGCCAGCAGCTGGGGGGACAGGCAGGACACCGGGGAGCTGTTTTTT.

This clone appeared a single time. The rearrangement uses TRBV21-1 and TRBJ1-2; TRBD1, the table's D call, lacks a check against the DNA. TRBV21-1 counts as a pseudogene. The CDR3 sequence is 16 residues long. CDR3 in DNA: TGTGCCAGCAGCAAAGGCGGCAGGGGTCGTTGTGGTGGCTACACCTTC. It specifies CASSKGGRGRCGGYTF.

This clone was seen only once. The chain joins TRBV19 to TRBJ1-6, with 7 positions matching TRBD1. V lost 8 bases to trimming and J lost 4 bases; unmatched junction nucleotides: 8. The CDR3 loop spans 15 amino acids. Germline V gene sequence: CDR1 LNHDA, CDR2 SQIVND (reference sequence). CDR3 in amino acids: CASRFWDSYNSPLHF. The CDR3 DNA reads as TGTGCCAGTCGATTTTGGGACAGTTATAATTCACCCCTCCACTTT.

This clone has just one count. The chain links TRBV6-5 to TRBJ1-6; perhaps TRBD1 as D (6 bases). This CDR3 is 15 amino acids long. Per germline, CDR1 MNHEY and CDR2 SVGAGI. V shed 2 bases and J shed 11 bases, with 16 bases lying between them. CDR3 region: CASSYRGGSGPPLHF. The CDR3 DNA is TGTGCCAGCAGTTACCGGGGGGGCAGTGGGCCACCCCTCCACTTT.

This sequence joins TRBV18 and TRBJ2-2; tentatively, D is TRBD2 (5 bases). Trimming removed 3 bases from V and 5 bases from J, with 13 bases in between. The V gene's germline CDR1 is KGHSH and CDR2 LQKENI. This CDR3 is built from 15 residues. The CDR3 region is CASSPLVRGTGELFF. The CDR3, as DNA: TGTGCCAGCTCACCCTTGGTCAGAGGGACCGGGGAGCTGTTTTTT.

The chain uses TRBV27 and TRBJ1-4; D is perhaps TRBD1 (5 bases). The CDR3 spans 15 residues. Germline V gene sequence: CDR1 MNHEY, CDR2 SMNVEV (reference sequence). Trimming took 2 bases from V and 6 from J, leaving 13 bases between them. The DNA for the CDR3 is TGTGCCAGCAGTTTAAGGGGTTACCAGGATGAAAAACTGTTTTTT. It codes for CASSLRGYQDEKLFF.

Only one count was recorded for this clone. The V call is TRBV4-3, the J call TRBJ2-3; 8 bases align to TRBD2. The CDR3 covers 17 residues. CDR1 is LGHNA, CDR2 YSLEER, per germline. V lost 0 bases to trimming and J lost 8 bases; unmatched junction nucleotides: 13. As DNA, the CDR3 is TGCGCCAGCAGCCAAGATTTAGCGGGGTCCCTCAGAGTTACGCAGTATTTT. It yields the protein CASSQDLAGSLRVTQYF.

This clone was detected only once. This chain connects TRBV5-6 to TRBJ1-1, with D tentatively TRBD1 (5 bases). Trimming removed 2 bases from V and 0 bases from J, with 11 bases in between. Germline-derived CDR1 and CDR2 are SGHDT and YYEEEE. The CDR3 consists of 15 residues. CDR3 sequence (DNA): TGTGCCAGCAGCTTTCTACCAGGGTTGAACACTGAAGCTTTCTTT. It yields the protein CASSFLPGLNTEAFF.